This T cell receptor (beta chain) was identified during a study of cytomegalovirus exposure and HLA in healthy donors. The PCR had 60 Vbeta and 13 Jbeta primers. The assay was immunoSEQ multiplex PCR, and TCRdb's table has in-frame clones only and misses some. The sample has about 98,000 clones; under 85% are singletons. The study, taken as a whole, reports: Apart from CMV serostatus, no immune exposure information was available. Productive rates of about 87% or about 30% were seen for most TCR beta V segments in an earlier analysis.

Concerning this clone: Antigen unknown.

The CDR3 is made up of 16 amino acids. Germline-derived CDR1 and CDR2 are SGHVS and FNYEAQ. V was pared by 5 bases and J by 6 bases, with 10 bases of the junction left unmatched. What was sequenced was PBMCs. The origin of this receptor is a man aged 18 to 30 in good health and CMV-seropositive. The chain uses TRBV7-6 and TRBJ2-3; 11 positions agree with TRBD2. The chain's CDR3 is CASSPDIAGGHDTQYF. The CDR3 DNA reads as TGTGCCAGCAGCCCCGATATAGCGGGGGGGCACGATACGCAGTATTTT.